This TCR beta chain stems from a study of blood T cell repertoires in COVID-19. With 4 bases clipped from V and 11 bases from J, the junction kept 2 bases outside the gene matches. The CDR3 extends over 12 amino acids. Generated by immunoSEQ multiplex PCR, the TCRdb table keeps only in-frame clones and is missing some. The sample consists of about 230,000 clones, roughly 81% of them appearing once. The clonotype comes from a man aged 40-50 years with acute or convalescent COVID-19. Material for sequencing was peripheral blood. The chain uses TRBV12-3 or TRBV12-4 and TRBJ1-6; TRBD1 agrees at 7 bases. Here the CDR3 reads CASSSRGAPLHF. The DNA of the CDR3 is TGTGCCAGCAGTTCCAGGGGGGCACCCCTCCACTTT.